The 13 T cell receptor beta chains listed next were all sequenced from one sample in a study of blood T cell repertoires in COVID-19. Data came from immunoSEQ multiplex PCR; TCRdb stores just in-frame clones and leaves some out. The data contain some 220,000 clones, around 84% of them singletons. The sample taken for sequencing was peripheral blood. The receptors were sampled from a human donor in a cohort sampled during active COVID-19.

The chain has TRBV25-1 and TRBJ1-1; TRBD1 matches at 8 bases. Looked up from germline, CDR1 is MGHDK and CDR2 is SYGVNS. CDR3 size: 13 residues. J gave up 4 bases and V 4 bases, and 2 bases lay outside the gene matches. In DNA form, the CDR3 reads TGTGCCAGCAGTGTGACAGGGGCCACTGAAGCTTTCTTT. Translation gives CASSVTGATEAFF.

The chain joins TRBV28 to TRBJ2-3; 7 nucleotides match TRBD2. The V gene's germline CDR1 is MDHEN and CDR2 SYDVKM. CDR3 size: 15 residues. The J segment lost 4 bases and the V segment lost 1 base, leaving 5 bases of the junction unmatched. CDR3 DNA: TGTGCCAGCAGTTTATTTGCGGGAGCCCCAGATACGCAGTATTTT. This sequence encodes CASSLFAGAPDTQYF.

The CDR3 loop reads CASSIDGETQYF. Written as DNA, the CDR3 is TGTGCCAGTAGTATAGACGGAGAGACCCAGTACTTC. V gene TRBV19 combines with J gene TRBJ2-5; D gene uncertain. CDR1 is LNHDA, CDR2 SQIVND, per germline (reference sequence). The CDR3 runs to 12 residues. Trimming stripped 0 bases from V and 4 bases from J, with 3 bases between.

The CDR3 region has the DNA TGTGCCAGCAGCCGCGGGGCAGACTACGAGCAGTACTTC. This translates into CASSRGADYEQYF. The V and J genes are TRBV6-2 or TRBV6-3 and TRBJ2-7; tentatively, D is TRBD2 (6 bases). Germline CDR1 and CDR2: MNHEY and SVGEGT. V was pared by 6 bases and J by 3 bases, with 12 bases between. This CDR3 comprises 13 residues.

This clone was counted a few times. The rearrangement joins TRBV7-8 to TRBJ2-7; 8 bases agree with TRBD2. The V segment lost 5 bases and the J segment 6 bases; nucleotides outside the gene matches: 15. Germline CDR1 and CDR2: SGHVS and FQNEAQ. The CDR3 spans 16 residues. The CDR3 DNA reads as TGTGCCAGCAGCGAAAACGGGAGGGCCTCGTTAGGCGAGCAGTACTTC. This codes for CASSENGRASLGEQYF.

The chain recombines TRBV4-2 with TRBJ2-1, with 12 bases that match TRBD2. CDR3 length: 16 residues. Germline V gene lookup returns CDR1 LGHNA and CDR2 YNFKEQ. The J segment lost 10 bases and the V segment lost 0 bases, leaving 7 bases of the junction unmatched. The CDR3 loop is CASSQERLAGAREQFF. The CDR3 region has the DNA TGTGCCAGCAGCCAAGAGAGACTAGCGGGAGCCAGGGAGCAGTTCTTC.

The chain carries TRBV5-1 and TRBJ1-1; no reliable D call. The germline V gene encodes CDR1 SGHRS and CDR2 YFSETQ. This CDR3 region has 14 residues. Trimming removed 0 bases from V and 4 bases from J, with 10 bases in between. For the CDR3, the DNA is TGCGCCAGCAGCTTGGCCCGGGAAGGCACTGAAGCTTTCTTT. Translating it yields CASSLAREGTEAFF. Full variable domain (missing parts from reference TRBV5-1 and TRBJ1-1): KAGVTQTPRYLIKTRGQQVTLSCSPISGHRSVSWYQQTPGQGLQFLFEYFSETQRNKGNFPGRFSGRQFSNSRSEMNVSTLELGDSALYLCASSLAREGTEAFFGQGTRLTVV.

The chain combines TRBV3-1 (or the pseudogene TRBV3-2) with TRBJ2-1; 9 bases agree with TRBD2. This CDR3 region has 15 residues. Germline V lookup: CDR1 LGHDT, CDR2 YNNKEL (reference sequence). V lost 1 base and J lost 5; bases outside the gene matches: 3. The CDR3 nucleotides are TGTGCCAGCAGCCAAGCAGCTAGCGGGGACAATGAGCAGTTCTTC. Protein product: CASSQAASGDNEQFF.

V usage is TRBV6-4 and J usage is TRBJ2-3, with a possible D match to TRBD1 (6 bases). Between the trimmed V and J ends, which lost 5 bases and 2 bases, there was a span of 11 bases. The CDR3 loop spans 14 amino acids. Germline values: CDR1 MRHNA, CDR2 SNTAGT. The CDR3 nucleotides are TGTGCCAGCAGTACAAGGGGGTTCACAGATACGCAGTATTTT. Its protein product is CASSTRGFTDTQYF.

Points on this clone: This may arise from a read error, as a much more abundant clone is one base away. The identical CDR3 is also encoded by other nucleotide sequences in the sample. The CDR3: CASSLGQGLNQPQHF. In nucleotides, the CDR3 is TGCGCCAGCAGCCTGGGACAGGGGCTAAATCAGCCCCAACATTTT. The rearrangement links TRBV5-1 to TRBJ1-5, with TRBD1 identical over 10 bases. CDR1 is SGHRS, CDR2 YFSETQ, per germline. The CDR3 has 15 amino acids.

The chain is built from TRBV10-3 and TRBJ1-2, with a tentative D call TRBD1 (5 bases). The length of the CDR3 is 16 residues. CDR1 is ENHRY and CDR2 is SYGVKD in the germline V gene. V was trimmed by 3 bases and J by 4 bases, leaving 18 bases between them. CDR3 nucleotide sequence: TGTGCCATCAGTGACACTGTGGGGGGAGGCATCTATGGCTACACCTTC. Encoded protein: CAISDTVGGGIYGYTF.

V gene TRBV12-3 or TRBV12-4 combines with J gene TRBJ1-1, with D unclear. Trimming took 8 bases from V and 2 from J, leaving 9 bases between them. The CDR3 spans 12 residues. This CDR3 is CASGGVNTEAFF. For the CDR3, the DNA is TGTGCCAGCGGCGGGGTAAACACTGAAGCTTTCTTT.

The chain couples TRBV2 to TRBJ1-6, with a tentative D call TRBD1 (5 bases). CDR3 length: 13 residues. V was clipped by 3 bases and J by 7 bases, with 7 bases between them. The V gene's germline CDR1 is SNHLY and CDR2 FYNNEI. CDR3 amino acids: CASSEEGNSPLHF. The CDR3 region has the DNA TGTGCCAGCAGTGAGGAGGGGAATTCACCCCTCCACTTT. The full variable domain, completed using reference TRBV2 and TRBJ1-6, is EPEVTQTPSHQVTQMGQEVILRCVPISNHLYFYWYRQILGQKVEFLVSFYNNEISEKSEIFDDQFSVERPDGSNFTLKIRSTKLEDSAMYFCASSEEGNSPLHFGNGTRLTVT.